The 22 T cell receptor beta chains listed next were all sequenced from one sample in a study of cytomegalovirus exposure and HLA in healthy donors. PCR amplification relied on 60 Vbeta primers (plus 13 Jbeta primers). Measured with immunoSEQ multiplex PCR; TCRdb has only the in-frame clones, and not every one. In the table there are approximately 95,000 clones, about 80% of which are singletons. Sequences were obtained from PBMCs. These receptors came from a man aged 18 to 29 in good health and CMV-seropositive.

V is TRBV30 and J is TRBJ1-1; D is undetermined. CDR1 GTSNPN and CDR2 SVGIG come from the germline V gene (reference sequence). Trimming took off 5 bases at V and 6 bases at J, with 10 bases between the two ends. The CDR3 runs 11 residues. CDR3 region: CAWVTEPEAFF. In DNA, the CDR3 is TGTGCCTGGGTTACAGAGCCTGAAGCTTTCTTT.

This chain joins TRBV6-6 and TRBJ2-5; D may be TRBD2 (5 bases). The CDR3 consists of 15 residues. Trimming shortened V by 0 bases and J by 3 bases, and 11 bases separated the two germline ends. From germline, CDR1 is MNHNY and CDR2 SVGAGI (reference sequence). CDR3 in amino acids: CASSYSSSGKETQYF. CDR3 nucleotide sequence: TGTGCCAGCAGTTACTCGTCTTCGGGGAAAGAGACCCAGTACTTC.

This clone appeared a few times. The chain carries TRBV7-6 and TRBJ2-1; weak D call: TRBD2 (6 bases). The length of the CDR3 is 16 residues. Germline lookup yields CDR1 SGHVS and CDR2 FNYEAQ. V lost 5 bases, J lost 5 bases, and 19 bases lay in between. CDR3 region: CASSQERGPGDNEQFF. DNA of the CDR3: TGTGCCAGCAGCCAAGAAAGGGGCCCGGGGGACAATGAGCAGTTCTTC.

The J gene is TRBJ2-7, the V gene TRBV7-3; TRBD1 matches at 8 bases. Germline CDR1 SGHTA, CDR2 FQGTGA. J gave up 5 bases and V 5 bases, and 5 bases lay outside the gene matches. This CDR3 has 13 amino acids. CDR3 DNA sequence: TGTGCCAGCAGCACCGACAGGGGCAACGAGCAGTACTTC. Encoded protein: CASSTDRGNEQYF.

The gene calls are TRBV6-1 and TRBJ2-5, with TRBD2 matching 8 bases. CDR1 MNHNS and CDR2 SASEGT come from the germline V gene. V dropped 6 bases and J dropped 2; count of bases not matched to a gene: 8. The CDR3 is made up of 15 amino acids. CDR3 bases: TGTGCCAGCAGATTCACTAGCGGACGACAAGAGACCCAGTACTTC. Protein sequence: CASRFTSGRQETQYF.

The chain uses TRBV27 and TRBJ2-1, with 13 positions matching TRBD2. From germline, CDR1 is MNHEY and CDR2 SMNVEV (reference sequence). The CDR3 totals 15 residues. Trimming at V came to 6 bases and at J to 8 bases, leaving 7 bases not matched to a gene. This CDR3 reads CASRLLAGGRHEQFF. The CDR3 nucleotides are TGTGCCAGCAGATTACTAGCGGGGGGGCGGCATGAGCAGTTCTTC.

The rearrangement links TRBV7-9 to TRBJ2-3, with TRBD1 as a possible D gene (6 bases). Germline V gene sequence: CDR1 SEHNR, CDR2 FQNEAQ (reference sequence). Trimming removed 4 bases from V and 4 bases from J, with 18 bases in between. This CDR3 spans 16 amino acids. In DNA form, the CDR3 reads TGTGCCAGCAGCTGGGGGCGAGTGTACGATCCAGATACGCAGTATTTT. Protein product: CASSWGRVYDPDTQYF.

This chain connects TRBV5-1 to TRBJ1-5, with TRBD1 identical over 7 bases. CDR3 length equals 17 residues. With 3 bases clipped from V and 0 bases from J, the junction kept 9 bases outside the gene matches. Germline-derived CDR1 and CDR2 are SGHRS and YFSETQ. The CDR3 reads CASSSTGTEYSNQPQHF. In nucleotides, the CDR3 is TGCGCCAGCAGCTCAACCGGGACAGAATATAGCAATCAGCCCCAGCATTTT.

The chain employs TRBV28 and TRBJ1-1; 9 bases are a match to TRBD1. Germline CDR1 is MDHEN and CDR2 is SYDVKM. J gave up 4 bases and V 5 bases, and 5 bases lay outside the gene matches. The length of the CDR3 is 14 residues. CDR3 DNA: TGTGCCAGCAGTCTATTGACAGGGGGCACTGAAGCTTTCTTT. Amino acid sequence: CASSLLTGGTEAFF.

DNA of the CDR3: TGTGCCAGCAGTTATGGGGAGCTCTACGAGCAGTACTTC. Protein sequence: CASSYGELYEQYF. This chain joins TRBV6-5 and TRBJ2-7; weak D call: TRBD2 (5 bases). V was trimmed by 3 bases and J by 3 bases, leaving 9 bases between them. Germline CDR1 and CDR2: MNHEY and SVGAGI. The CDR3 has 13 residues.

V gene TRBV5-1 combines with J gene TRBJ1-2, with 8 bases identical to TRBD1. CDR1 and CDR2 from the germline V gene are SGHRS and YFSETQ. The CDR3 runs to 15 residues. The V gene end was trimmed by 4 bases and the J gene end by 7 bases; junction bases not matched to a gene: 12. This CDR3 reads CASSPALSGGGGYTF. The CDR3 region has the DNA TGCGCCAGCAGCCCAGCGTTGTCAGGGGGCGGTGGCTACACCTTC.

This clone was counted a few times. The chain is built from TRBV5-1 and TRBJ2-7, with D possibly matching TRBD2 (6 bases). Deletions cut 5 bases from V and 3 bases from J, with 9 bases between. This CDR3 is 12 amino acids long. Per germline, CDR1 SGHRS and CDR2 YFSETQ. The CDR3 here is CASSAGSYEQYF. The CDR3 DNA is TGCGCCAGCAGTGCGGGGAGCTACGAGCAGTACTTC.

This clone showed up just a few times. The CDR3 DNA sequence: TGTGCCAGCAGCAGACAGGGGATCGCTGAAGCTTTCTTT. Residues: CASSRQGIAEAFF. The gene calls are TRBV11-1 and TRBJ1-1; 8 bases are a match to TRBD1. V dropped 5 bases and J dropped 6; count of bases not matched to a gene: 5. From germline, CDR1 is SGHAT and CDR2 FQDESV (reference sequence). The CDR3 has 13 residues.

This chain links TRBV7-5 with TRBJ2-7; the table's D call of TRBD2 was not tested on the DNA. TRBV7-5 constitutes a pseudogene. CDR3 size: 14 residues. CDR3 nucleotide sequence: TGTGTCAGAAGCCGAGACGAGCGCTTCTACGAGCAGTACTTC. This translates into CVRSRDERFYEQYF.

This chain joins TRBV7-6 and TRBJ1-6; a possible D gene is TRBD1 (6 bases). V was trimmed by 5 bases and J by 9 bases, leaving 11 bases between them. This CDR3 region has 13 residues. Looked up from germline, CDR1 is SGHVS and CDR2 is FNYEAQ. Here the CDR3 reads CASSQIQGSPLHF. As DNA, the CDR3 is TGTGCCAGCAGCCAAATACAGGGTTCACCCCTCCACTTT.

The CDR3 reads CASSLSGHNEQFF. The CDR3 nucleotides are TGTGCCAGCAGCTTAAGCGGGCACAATGAGCAGTTCTTC. The chain carries TRBV7-6 and TRBJ2-1; a possible D gene is TRBD2 (6 bases). Per the germline V gene, CDR1 is SGHVS and CDR2 is FNYEAQ. The V and J ends lost 2 bases and 5 bases respectively, with 7 bases between them. CDR3 length equals 13 residues.

The chain links TRBV7-2 to TRBJ2-1, with 8 bases fitting TRBD2. Germline loops: CDR1 SGHTA, CDR2 FQGNSA. Trimming removed 1 base from V and 5 bases from J; junction bases left unmatched: 7. The CDR3 spans 16 residues. CDR3 sequence reads: CASSLVAGTLDNEQFF. The CDR3 region has the DNA TGTGCCAGCAGCTTAGTAGCGGGGACACTTGACAATGAGCAGTTCTTC.

The chain recombines TRBV11-3 with TRBJ1-6; TRBD1 matches at 10 bases. CDR1 and CDR2 from the germline V gene are SGHNT and YENEEA. The CDR3 spans 18 residues. V shed 0 bases, J shed 8 bases, and the junction held 10 bases outside the gene matches. CDR3 sequence: CASSLDPIPGQGHSPLHF. CDR3 coding DNA: TGTGCCAGCAGCTTAGATCCCATCCCGGGACAGGGGCATTCACCCCTCCACTTT.

J is TRBJ2-7 and V is TRBV28; 11 bases fit TRBD2. The length of the CDR3 is 16 residues. The trim removed 4 bases at V and 2 bases at J, leaving 7 bases unmatched. Germline values: CDR1 MDHEN, CDR2 SYDVKM. The CDR3 DNA is TGTGCCAGCAGTTCGGGGACTAGCGGTCCCCCCTACGAGCAGTACTTC. Amino acids: CASSSGTSGPPYEQYF.

V gene TRBV7-3 combines with J gene TRBJ2-3; a weak D match, TRBD2 (6 bases). With 0 bases removed from V and 5 bases from J, the gap between germline ends came to 9 bases. The CDR3 runs to 14 residues. Germline V gene data show CDR1 as SGHTA and CDR2 as FQGTGA. CDR3 DNA: TGTGCCAGCAGCTTAACCGGGGGTATAGATACGCAGTATTTT. Its translation: CASSLTGGIDTQYF.

This chain links TRBV11-2 with TRBJ2-7; 7 positions match TRBD1. The CDR3 has 12 amino acids. Losses at the gene ends were 5 bases for V and 7 bases for J; bases not matched to a gene: 5. Germline V gene data show CDR1 as SGHAT and CDR2 as FQNNGV. For the CDR3, the DNA is TGTGCCAGCAGCCCGACAGGGCGAGAGCAGTACTTC. Protein product: CASSPTGREQYF.

This chain joins TRBV6-1 and TRBJ1-6; D is undetermined. The CDR3 contains 15 residues. Germline V gene sequence: CDR1 MNHNS, CDR2 SASEGT. V lost 2 bases and J 5 bases, leaving 10 bases between the germline ends. CDR3 protein: CASSERGFHNSPLHF. As DNA, the CDR3 is TGTGCCAGCAGTGAACGGGGATTCCATAATTCACCCCTCCACTTT.